This T cell receptor beta chain was recovered during a study of immune cell composition in non-small cell lung cancer. Study-wide findings and caveats: It was not proven that tumour-reactive clones equal dominant tumour-associated clones.

Regarding this clone: What it binds is unknown.

Libraries were prepared by immunoSEQ multiplex PCR; TCRdb keeps only in-frame clonotypes and omits some of them. The table shows more than 2,500 clones, with over 60% occurring only once. Per germline, CDR1 LGHNA and CDR2 YSLEER. After removal of 3 bases from V and 1 base from J, the junction contained 3 bases not matched to a gene. The CDR3 loop spans 15 amino acids. This chain connects TRBV4-3 to TRBJ1-1; 9 nucleotides agree with TRBD1. Sequenced sample: lung tumor tissue. This sequence originates from a human donor with non-small cell lung cancer. DNA for the CDR3: TGCGCCAGCAGCCAGGGGGACAGGGAGAACACTGAAGCTTTCTTT. As protein: CASSQGDRENTEAFF.